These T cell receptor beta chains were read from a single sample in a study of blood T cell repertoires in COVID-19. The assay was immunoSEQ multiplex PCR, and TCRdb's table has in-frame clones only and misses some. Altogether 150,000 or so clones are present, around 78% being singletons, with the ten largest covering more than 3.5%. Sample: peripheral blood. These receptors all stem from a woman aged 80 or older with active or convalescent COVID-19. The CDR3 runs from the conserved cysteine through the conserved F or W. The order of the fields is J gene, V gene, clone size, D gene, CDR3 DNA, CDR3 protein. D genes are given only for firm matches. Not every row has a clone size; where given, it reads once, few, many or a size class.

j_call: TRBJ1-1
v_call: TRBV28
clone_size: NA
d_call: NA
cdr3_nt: TGTGCCAGCGGCCTGAGGCAGAACACTGAAGCTTTCTTT
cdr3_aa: CASGLRQNTEAFF

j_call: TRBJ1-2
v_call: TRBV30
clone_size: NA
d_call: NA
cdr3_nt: TGTGCCTGGAGACTTCACCTCTTGCGCTACACCTTC
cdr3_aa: CAWRLHLLRYTF

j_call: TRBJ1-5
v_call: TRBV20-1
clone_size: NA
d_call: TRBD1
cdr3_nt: TGCAGTGCTAGTGGGGACAGGGGGCGTCCCCAGCATTTT
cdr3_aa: CSASGDRGRPQHF

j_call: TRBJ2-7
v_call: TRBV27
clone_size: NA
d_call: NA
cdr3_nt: TGTGCCAGCAGTTTATCGCACAGCCCATCCTACGAGCAGTACTTC
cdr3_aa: CASSLSHSPSYEQYF

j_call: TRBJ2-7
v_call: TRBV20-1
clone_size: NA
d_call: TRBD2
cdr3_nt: TGCAGTGCCAGTACTAGCGGGGGGTTCTTGTCCTACGAGCAGTACTTC
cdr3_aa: CSASTSGGFLSYEQYF

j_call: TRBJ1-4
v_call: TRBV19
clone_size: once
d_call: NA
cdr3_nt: TGTGCCAGCGAAGGCAGGGTAGGCGAAAAACTGTTTTTT
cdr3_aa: CASEGRVGEKLFF

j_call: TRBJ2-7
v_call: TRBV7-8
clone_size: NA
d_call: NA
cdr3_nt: TGTGCCAGCAGCTTAGGGCACCTTTACGAGCAGTACTTC
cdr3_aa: CASSLGHLYEQYF

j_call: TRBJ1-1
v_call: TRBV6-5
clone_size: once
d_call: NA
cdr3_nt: TGTGCCAGCAGCAAAACAGGGAACACTGAAGCTTTCTTT
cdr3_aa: CASSKTGNTEAFF

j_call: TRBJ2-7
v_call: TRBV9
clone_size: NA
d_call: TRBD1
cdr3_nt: TGTGCCAGCAGCTCTGCGACAGGGGGCCGCGAGCAGTACTTC
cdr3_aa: CASSSATGGREQYF

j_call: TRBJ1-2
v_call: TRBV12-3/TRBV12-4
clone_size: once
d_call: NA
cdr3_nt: TGTGCCAGCAGGCAGGGGTCTATCGGCTACACCTTC
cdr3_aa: CASRQGSIGYTF

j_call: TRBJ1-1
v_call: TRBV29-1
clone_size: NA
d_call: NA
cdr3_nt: TGCAGCGCCGGAGACAGGAGGAACACTGAAGCTTTCTTT
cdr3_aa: CSAGDRRNTEAFF

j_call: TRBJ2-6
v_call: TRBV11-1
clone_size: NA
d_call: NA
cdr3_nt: TGTGCCAGCACCCTGGGCCTCTCTGGGGCCAACGTCCTGACTTTC
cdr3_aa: CASTLGLSGANVLTF

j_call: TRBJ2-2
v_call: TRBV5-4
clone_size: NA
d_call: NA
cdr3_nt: TGTGCCAGCAGCTTGATTGACAGGAACACCGGGGAGCTGTTTTTT
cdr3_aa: CASSLIDRNTGELFF

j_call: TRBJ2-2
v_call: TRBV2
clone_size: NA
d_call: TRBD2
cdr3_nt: TGTGCCAGCAGAGCCACTAGCGGAGCGACCGGGGAGCTGTTTTTT
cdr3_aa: CASRATSGATGELFF

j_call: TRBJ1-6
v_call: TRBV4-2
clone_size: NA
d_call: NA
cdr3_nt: TGTGCCAGCAGGGATTCGGGGAATTCACCCCTCCACTTT
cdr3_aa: CASRDSGNSPLHF

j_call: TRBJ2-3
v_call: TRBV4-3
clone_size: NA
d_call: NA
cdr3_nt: TGCGCCAGCAGCCAAGATCGTGGGACTTACACAGATACGCAGTATTTT
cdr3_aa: CASSQDRGTYTDTQYF

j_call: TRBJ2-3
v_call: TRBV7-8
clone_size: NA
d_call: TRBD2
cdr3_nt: TGTGCCAGCAGGACCCAGCGGGGGGACACAGATACGCAGTATTTT
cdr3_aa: CASRTQRGDTDTQYF

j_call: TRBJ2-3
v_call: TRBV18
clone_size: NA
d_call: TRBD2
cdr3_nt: TGTGCCAGCTCACCAAGCGGGGGGATCACAGATACGCAGTATTTT
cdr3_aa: CASSPSGGITDTQYF

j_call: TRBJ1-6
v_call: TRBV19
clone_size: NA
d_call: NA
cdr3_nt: TGTGCCAGCGAGCAGGGGTGGGGGCATAATTCACCCCTCCACTTT
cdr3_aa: CASEQGWGHNSPLHF

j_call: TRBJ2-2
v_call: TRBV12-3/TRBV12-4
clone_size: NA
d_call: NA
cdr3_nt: TGTGCCAGCAGTTCGCGGGCCGGGGAGCTGTTTTTT
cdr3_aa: CASSSRAGELFF

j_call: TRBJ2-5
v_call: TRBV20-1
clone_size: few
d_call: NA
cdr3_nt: TGCAGTGCTAGTAGACAGGCCTTCAGCCAAGAGACCCAGTACTTC
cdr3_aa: CSASRQAFSQETQYF

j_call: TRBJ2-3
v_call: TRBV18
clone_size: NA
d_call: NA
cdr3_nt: TGTGCCAGCTCACCATCCAGGAACACCAACACAGATACGCAGTATTTT
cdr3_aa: CASSPSRNTNTDTQYF